This TCR beta chain is drawn from a study of shared clonotypes between healthy human individuals. Overall study context: Every donor yielded three CD4 naive, three CD4 memory, two CD8 naive and one CD8 memory plate. Study conclusions and caveats: Since donors were few, the genetic and exposure-history diversity represented was limited. Richness estimates generally favored naive over memory subsets.

CDR3 size: 14 residues. Germline CDR1 is MNHEY and CDR2 is SMNVEV (reference sequence). Measured with immunoSEQ multiplex PCR; TCRdb has only the in-frame clones, and not every one. The profile shows around 1,000,000 clones, around three quarters of them singletons. Comments on this clone: The antigen remains unidentified.

In the CD4+ fraction, cells were divided into CD45RA+ naive and CD45RA-negative memory subsets. The receptor was isolated from a man aged 18 to 35 in good health. Some clones in this sample may be carry-over from other donors' samples. Sequenced input: memory CD4+ T cells from PBMCs. As to subset: CD45RA-negative fraction. The chain carries TRBV27 and TRBJ2-5, with D maybe TRBD2 (6 bases). The J call could be wrong; TRBJ2-7 is a better fit for the DNA end. DNA of the CDR3: TGTGCCAGCAGCTTCGCGGGGCCCGTCTACGAGCAGTACTTC. This encodes CASSFAGPVYEQYF.